The T cell receptor (beta chain) under discussion was sequenced for a study of T-cell memory formation after mild COVID-19. Unmatched junction bases numbered 2, after V lost 7 bases and J lost 4 bases. Germline assignment: CDR1 MNHNS and CDR2 SASEGT. The CDR3 is made up of 12 amino acids. TCRdb re-called the 5' RACE reads with MiXCR, one entry per CDR3 protein. Here the sample spans 560,000 or so distinct CDR3 sequences, about 18% being singletons. The rearrangement joins TRBV6-1 to TRBJ1-2; the match to TRBD1 covers 8 bases. This TCR came from an adult woman who had mild COVID-19 (a few samples of this study predate the infection). Cell type and time point are not known. Sequenced sample: PBMCs or a T cell subset sorted from them (not recorded which). The CDR3 is CASIGQGYGYTF. The CDR3 nucleotides read TGTGCCAGCATAGGACAGGGCTATGGCTACACCTTC.